These 8 T cell receptor beta chains were all obtained from the same sample, sequenced in a study of Graves' ophthalmopathy and Graves' hyperthyroidism. RNA transcripts yielded amplified TCR beta CDR3 regions. The authors performed first-round RT-PCR with HTBI primers and then a second-round multiplex PCR. TCRdb used MiXCR to reprocess the multiplex PCR reads, holding one entry per CDR3 protein. Among some 1.1 million distinct CDR3 sequences listed, approximately 35% were seen once. Input material: peripheral blood or thyroid tissue (not recorded which). These receptors came from an adult man with Graves' hyperthyroidism.

In regard to this clonotype: A much larger clonotype is one base distant, so this may be a read error. This rearrangement joins TRBV20-1 to TRBJ1-5, with TRBD1 identical over 7 bases. The CDR3 sequence is 13 residues long. CDR1 and CDR2 from the germline V gene are DFQATT and SNEGSKA (reference sequence). CDR3 coding DNA: TGCAGTGCCACAACAGGGGTTGCTCAGCCCCATCATTTT. Residues: CSATTGVAQPHHF.

This clonotype has ten or more counts. The V and J genes are TRBV5-1 and TRBJ1-1; D gene ambiguous. The CDR3 is 13 residues long. Germline V lookup: CDR1 SGHRS, CDR2 YFSETQ. Trimming shortened V by 4 bases and J by 1 base, and 8 bases separated the two germline ends. CDR3 residues: CASSKQENTEAFF. Here the CDR3 DNA reads TGCGCCAGCAGCAAGCAAGAGAACACTGAAGCTTTCTTT.

This chain links TRBV10-3 with TRBJ1-4; the D gene is possibly TRBD1 (6 bases). The CDR3 sequence is 14 residues long. V lost 4 bases, J lost 1 base, and 7 bases lay in between. Germline V gene lookup returns CDR1 ENHRY and CDR2 SYGVKD. CDR3 nucleotides: TGTGCCATCAGTGGCAGGGGAACTAATGAAAAACTGTTTTTT. It yields the protein CAISGRGTNEKLFF.

J is TRBJ1-2 and V is TRBV7-3; D perhaps matches TRBD1 (6 bases). Germline V gene lookup returns CDR1 SGHTA and CDR2 FQGTGA. The ends were cut back, 2 bases at V and 4 bases at J, with 20 bases in the middle. The CDR3 consists of 17 residues. The CDR3 DNA reads TGTGCCAGCAGCTTAGAGGGGGTTGGAGCGCCCATCTATGGCTACACCTTC. This translates into CASSLEGVGAPIYGYTF. Together with reference TRBV7-3 and TRBJ1-2, the CDR3 gives the full variable domain: GAGVSQTPSNKVTEKGKYVELRCDPISGHTALYWYRQSLGQGPEFLIYFQGTGAADDSGLPNDRFFAVRPEGSVSTLKIQRTERGDSAVYLCASSLEGVGAPIYGYTFGSGTRLTVV.

This clonotype was counted ten times or more. V is TRBV20-1 and J is TRBJ2-7; D is perhaps TRBD1 (6 bases). Germline V gene lookup returns CDR1 DFQATT and CDR2 SNEGSKA (reference sequence). The CDR3 spans 13 residues. V lost 2 bases to trimming and J lost 0 bases, with 8 bases between them. CDR3 residues: CSARQGISYEQYF. The CDR3 nucleotides are TGCAGTGCTAGACAGGGGATCTCCTACGAGCAGTACTTC.

This clonotype was observed a few times. The gene calls are TRBV29-1 and TRBJ1-1, with D possibly TRBD1 on 6 matching bases. Germline values: CDR1 SQVTM, CDR2 ANQGSEA. V lost 4 bases, J lost 3 bases, and 18 bases lay in between. CDR3 length: 15 amino acids. The CDR3 sequence: CSVVEGEGWYTEAFF. The CDR3 DNA reads TGCAGCGTTGTTGAGGGGGAAGGGTGGTACACTGAAGCTTTCTTT.

Points on this clonotype: The junction differs from germline at one of its ends, possibly a read error. The J gene is TRBJ1-3, the V gene TRBV10-3; possible D gene TRBD1, 5 bases. The CDR3 consists of 15 residues. Per germline, CDR1 ENHRY and CDR2 SYGVKD. CDR3 sequence (DNA): TGTGCCAGCAGTGGCGGGGCGAGCTCTGGAAACACCATATATTTT. It specifies CASSGGASSGNTIYF.

Many counts were recorded for this clonotype. This chain joins TRBV19 and TRBJ1-1, with D perhaps TRBD1 (5 bases). CDR3 size: 15 residues. The V gene's germline CDR1 is LNHDA and CDR2 SQIVND (reference sequence). V dropped 7 bases and J dropped 1 base, with 16 bases sitting between them. The CDR3 protein is CASTSSLTANTEAFF. CDR3 DNA: TGTGCCAGTACCTCATCCCTGACAGCGAACACTGAAGCTTTCTTT.